Sequencing of this T cell receptor beta chain was carried out in a study of spatial heterogeneity in lung cancer. Time point denoted: blood at routine non-recurrence follow-up after resection. Whole RNA, isolated from tumor, nontumor lung or frozen PBMC, was sequenced without prior sorting. Germline-derived CDR1 and CDR2 are SGHRS and YFSETQ. CDR3 length equals 17 residues. The V and J ends lost 8 bases and 1 base, in that order; junction bases with no gene match: 7. This clonotype has a count of ten or more. MiXCR was run by TCRdb on the 5' RACE reads, yielding one entry per CDR3 protein. The sample records 45,000 to 50,000 distinct CDR3 sequences, approximately 12% being singletons.

The origin of this receptor is a male donor with early-stage non-small cell lung cancer. The rearrangement joins TRBV5-1 to TRBJ2-3; 16 nucleotides line up with TRBD2. The input for sequencing was PBMCs, taken at follow-up. The CDR3: CASSGTSGRAGTDTQYF. CDR3 DNA sequence: TGCGCCAGTTCCGGGACTAGCGGGAGGGCGGGCACAGATACGCAGTATTTT.